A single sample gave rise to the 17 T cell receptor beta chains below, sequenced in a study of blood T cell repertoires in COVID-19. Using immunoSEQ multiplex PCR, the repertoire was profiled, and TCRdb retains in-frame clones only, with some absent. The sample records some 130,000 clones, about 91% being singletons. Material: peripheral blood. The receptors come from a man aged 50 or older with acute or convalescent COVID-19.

CDR3 region: CASSYRVLGDYGYTF. The CDR3 DNA reads as TGTGCCAGCAGCTACAGGGTCCTTGGGGACTATGGCTACACCTTC. This chain joins TRBV7-2 and TRBJ1-2, with a weak D call TRBD1 (6 bases). Between the trimmed V and J ends, which lost 4 bases and 3 bases, there was a span of 15 bases. Germline values: CDR1 SGHTA, CDR2 FQGNSA. CDR3 length: 15 residues.

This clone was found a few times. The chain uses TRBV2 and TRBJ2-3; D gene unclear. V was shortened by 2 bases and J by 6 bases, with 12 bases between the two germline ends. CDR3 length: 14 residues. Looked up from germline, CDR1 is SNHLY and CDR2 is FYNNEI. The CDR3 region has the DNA TGTGCCAGCAGTGAAAAACTAAATCCTGATACGCAGTATTTT. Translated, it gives CASSEKLNPDTQYF. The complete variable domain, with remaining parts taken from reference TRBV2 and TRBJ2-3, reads EPEVTQTPSHQVTQMGQEVILRCVPISNHLYFYWYRQILGQKVEFLVSFYNNEISEKSEIFDDQFSVERPDGSNFTLKIRSTKLEDSAMYFCASSEKLNPDTQYFGPGTRLTVL.

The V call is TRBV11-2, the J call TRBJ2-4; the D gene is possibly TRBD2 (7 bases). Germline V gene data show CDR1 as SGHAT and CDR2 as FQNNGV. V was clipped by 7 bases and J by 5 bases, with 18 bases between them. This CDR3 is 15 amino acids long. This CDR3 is CASIPWLGGQNIQYF. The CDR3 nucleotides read TGTGCCAGCATCCCGTGGTTGGGGGGGCAAAACATTCAGTACTTC.

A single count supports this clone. CDR3 in DNA: TGTGCCAGCTCACCCAGGGTTGGGACCGGGGAGCTGTTTTTT. This translates into CASSPRVGTGELFF. The gene calls are TRBV18 and TRBJ2-2; possible D gene TRBD1, 5 bases. The CDR3 runs 14 residues. The V end was cut by 3 bases, the J end by 5 bases, with 10 bases between. The germline V gene encodes CDR1 KGHSH and CDR2 LQKENI.

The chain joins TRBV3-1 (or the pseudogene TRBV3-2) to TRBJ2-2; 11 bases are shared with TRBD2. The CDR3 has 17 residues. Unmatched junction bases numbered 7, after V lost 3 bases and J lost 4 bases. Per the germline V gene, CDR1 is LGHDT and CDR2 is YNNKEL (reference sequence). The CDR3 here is CASSHDTGLAATGELFF. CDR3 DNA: TGTGCCAGCAGCCATGATACGGGACTAGCGGCCACCGGGGAGCTGTTTTTT.

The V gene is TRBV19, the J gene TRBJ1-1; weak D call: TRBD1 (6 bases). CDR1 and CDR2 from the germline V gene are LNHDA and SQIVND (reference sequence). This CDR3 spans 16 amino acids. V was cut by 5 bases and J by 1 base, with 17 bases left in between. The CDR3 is CASSLQGYDQNTEAFF. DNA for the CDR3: TGTGCCAGTAGTCTACAGGGCTATGACCAGAACACTGAAGCTTTCTTT.

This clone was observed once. The CDR3 loop is CSVATGTTYEQYF. In DNA, the CDR3 is TGCAGCGTAGCAACCGGGACAACCTACGAGCAGTACTTC. This chain joins TRBV29-1 and TRBJ2-7, with a weak D call TRBD1 (6 bases). Trimming took off 6 bases at V and 2 bases at J, with 14 bases between the two ends. CDR3 length: 13 amino acids. Germline lookup yields CDR1 SQVTM and CDR2 ANQGSEA.

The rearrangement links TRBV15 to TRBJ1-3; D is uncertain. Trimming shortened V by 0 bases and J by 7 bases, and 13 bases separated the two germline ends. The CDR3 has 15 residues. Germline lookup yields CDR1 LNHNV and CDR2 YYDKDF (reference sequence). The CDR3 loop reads CATSRDGLGGNTIYF. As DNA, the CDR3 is TGTGCCACCAGCAGAGATGGGTTGGGAGGGAACACCATATATTTT.

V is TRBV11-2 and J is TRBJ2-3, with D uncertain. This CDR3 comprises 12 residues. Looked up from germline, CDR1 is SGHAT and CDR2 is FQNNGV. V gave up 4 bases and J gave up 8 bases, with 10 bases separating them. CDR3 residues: CASSWAQATQYF. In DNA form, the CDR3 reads TGTGCCAGCAGCTGGGCTCAGGCTACGCAGTATTTT.

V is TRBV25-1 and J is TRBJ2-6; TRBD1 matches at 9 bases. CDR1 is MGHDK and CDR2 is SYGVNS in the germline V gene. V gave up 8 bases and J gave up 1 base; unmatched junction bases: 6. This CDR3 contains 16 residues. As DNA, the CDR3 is TGTGCCAGCGGGGGACAGGGAAGATCTGGGGCCAACGTCCTGACTTTC. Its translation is CASGGQGRSGANVLTF. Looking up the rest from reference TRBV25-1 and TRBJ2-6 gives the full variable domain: EADIYQTPRYLVIGTGKKITLECSQTMGHDKMYWYQQDPGMELHLIHYSYGVNSTEKGDLSSESTVSRIRTEHFPLTLESARPSHTSQYLCASGGQGRSGANVLTFGAGSRLTVL.

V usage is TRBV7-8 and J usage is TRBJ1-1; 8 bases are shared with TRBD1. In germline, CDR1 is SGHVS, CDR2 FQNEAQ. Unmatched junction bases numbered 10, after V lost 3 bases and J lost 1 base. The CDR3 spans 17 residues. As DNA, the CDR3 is TGTGCCAGCAGCTTTCCCTCCAGGACAGGGCCGAACACTGAAGCTTTCTTT. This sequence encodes CASSFPSRTGPNTEAFF.

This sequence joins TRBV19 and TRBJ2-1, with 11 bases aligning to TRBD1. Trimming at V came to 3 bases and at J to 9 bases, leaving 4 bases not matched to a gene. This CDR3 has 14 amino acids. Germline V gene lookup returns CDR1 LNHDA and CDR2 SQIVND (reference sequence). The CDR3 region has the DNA TGTGCCAGTAGTATCGGGACAGGGGGAACTGAGCAGTTCTTC. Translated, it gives CASSIGTGGTEQFF.

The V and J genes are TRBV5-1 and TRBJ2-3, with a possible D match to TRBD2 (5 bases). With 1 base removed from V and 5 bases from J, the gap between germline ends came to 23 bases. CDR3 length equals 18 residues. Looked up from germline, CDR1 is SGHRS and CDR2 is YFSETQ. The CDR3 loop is CASSLSPLGSPPGDTQYF. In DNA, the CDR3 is TGCGCCAGCAGCTTGAGCCCATTAGGGAGCCCCCCGGGAGATACGCAGTATTTT.

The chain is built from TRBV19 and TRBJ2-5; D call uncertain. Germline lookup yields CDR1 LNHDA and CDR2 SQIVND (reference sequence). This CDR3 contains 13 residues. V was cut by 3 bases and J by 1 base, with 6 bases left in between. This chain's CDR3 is CASSISRQETQYF. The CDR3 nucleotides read TGTGCCAGTAGTATCAGTCGCCAAGAGACCCAGTACTTC.

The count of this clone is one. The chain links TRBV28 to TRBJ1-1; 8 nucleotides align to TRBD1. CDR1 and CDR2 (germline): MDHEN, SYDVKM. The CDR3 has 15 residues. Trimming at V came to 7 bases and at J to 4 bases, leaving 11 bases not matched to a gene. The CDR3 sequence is CASTTRTGRGTEAFF. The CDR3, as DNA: TGTGCCAGCACCACAAGGACAGGGAGAGGCACTGAAGCTTTCTTT.

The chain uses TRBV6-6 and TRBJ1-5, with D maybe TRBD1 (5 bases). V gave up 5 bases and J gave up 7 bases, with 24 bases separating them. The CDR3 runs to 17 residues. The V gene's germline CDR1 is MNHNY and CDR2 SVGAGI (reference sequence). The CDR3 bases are TGTGCCAGCAGTCCAAGGCCCCCAGCCAGGGCTTGGCAGCCCCAGCATTTT. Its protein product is CASSPRPPARAWQPQHF.

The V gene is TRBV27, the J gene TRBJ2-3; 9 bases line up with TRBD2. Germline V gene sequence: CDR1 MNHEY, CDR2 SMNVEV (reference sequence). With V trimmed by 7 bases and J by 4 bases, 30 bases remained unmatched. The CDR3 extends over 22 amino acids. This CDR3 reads CASTGLALYPSHHSTGADTQYF. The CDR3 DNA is TGTGCCAGCACGGGACTAGCACTCTACCCCTCTCATCATAGCACTGGGGCAGATACGCAGTATTTT.